What follows are 5 T cell receptor beta chains derived from one specimen sequenced in a study of blood T cell repertoires in COVID-19 (dated by TCRdb to about 2020). The library relied on the immunoSEQ multiplex PCR assay. TCRdb stores this immuneACCESS table with in-frame sequences only. Part of the clones is absent; in the studies checked, under half of the shortfall reflects unresolved V genes, and no reason is known for the rest. The sample data list about 52,000 clones, and 82% of these were observed just once. The ten top clones hold roughly 10% of the sample. The sample taken for sequencing was peripheral blood. The receptor source for this set is an elderly man with COVID-19, enrolled during active disease.

This chain connects TRBV19 to TRBJ2-5; 7 bases fit TRBD2. The germline V gene encodes CDR1 LNHDA and CDR2 SQIVND (reference sequence). Germline trimming cut 7 bases from V and 2 bases from J; bases unmatched to any gene: 10. This CDR3 is built from 15 residues. DNA of the CDR3: TGTGCCAGTAAGCTTGTTGGGACTATACAAGAGACCCAGTACTTC. This encodes CASKLVGTIQETQYF.

This rearrangement joins TRBV29-1 to TRBJ1-5; D is unclear. The CDR3 covers 12 residues. From germline, CDR1 is SQVTM and CDR2 ANQGSEA. The V end lost 6 bases, the J end lost 6 bases, and 12 bases lay between the germline ends. In DNA form, the CDR3 reads TGCAGCGTCGGCGGGCCTGCTCAGCCCCAGCATTTT. Encoded protein: CSVGGPAQPQHF.

V is TRBV6-5 and J is TRBJ2-7; the match to TRBD1 covers 9 bases. Germline loops: CDR1 MNHEY, CDR2 SVGAGI. Unmatched junction bases numbered 7, after V lost 10 bases and J lost 3 bases. CDR3 length equals 13 residues. CDR3 nucleotide sequence: TGTGCCACCAAAACAGGGGGCGACTACGAGCAGTACGTC. Amino acids: CATKTGGDYEQYV.

This chain connects TRBV9 to TRBJ1-2, with a possible D match to TRBD1 (5 bases). The CDR3 has 13 residues. Looked up from germline, CDR1 is SGDLS and CDR2 is YYNGEE. Trimming cost V 1 base and J 9 bases, with 13 bases left between them. The CDR3 coding sequence is TGTGCCAGCAGCGTACTTGCGGGGCAGCGCTACACCTTC. It yields the protein CASSVLAGQRYTF. The complete variable domain, with remaining parts taken from reference TRBV9 and TRBJ1-2, reads DSGVTQTPKHLITATGQRVTLRCSPRSGDLSVYWYQQSLDQGLQFLIQYYNGEERAKGNILERFSAQQFPDLHSELNLSSLELGDSALYFCASSVLAGQRYTFGSGTRLTVV.

The genes are TRBV9 and TRBJ2-1; tentatively, D is TRBD2 (7 bases). Germline V CDR1 and CDR2: SGDLS, YYNGEE. The V and J ends lost 4 bases and 3 bases respectively, with 17 bases between them. The CDR3 has 16 residues. The CDR3: CASSTSGGTNYNEQFF. In DNA form, the CDR3 reads TGTGCCAGCAGCACTTCCGGGGGGACAAACTACAATGAGCAGTTCTTC.